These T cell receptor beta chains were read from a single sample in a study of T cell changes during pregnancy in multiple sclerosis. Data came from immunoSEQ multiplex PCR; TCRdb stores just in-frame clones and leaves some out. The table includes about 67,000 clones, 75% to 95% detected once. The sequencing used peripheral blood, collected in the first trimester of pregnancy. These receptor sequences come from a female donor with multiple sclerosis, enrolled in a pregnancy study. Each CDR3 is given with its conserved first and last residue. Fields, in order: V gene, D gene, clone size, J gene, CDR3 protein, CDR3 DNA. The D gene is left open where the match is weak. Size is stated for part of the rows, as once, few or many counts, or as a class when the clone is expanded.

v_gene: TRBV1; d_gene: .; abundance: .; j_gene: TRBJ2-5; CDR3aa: CTYRTGAPGEAQYF; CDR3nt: TGCACCTACAGAACAGGGGCCCCGGGTGAGGCCCAGTACTTC
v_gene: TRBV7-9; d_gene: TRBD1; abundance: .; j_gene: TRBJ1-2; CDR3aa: CASSLGGQGLGYTF; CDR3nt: TGTGCCAGCAGCTTAGGGGGACAGGGGCTGGGCTACACCTTC
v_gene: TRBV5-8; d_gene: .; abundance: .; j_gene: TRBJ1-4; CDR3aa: CASSLHGHNEKLFF; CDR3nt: TGTGCCAGCAGCTTACACGGACATAATGAAAAACTGTTTTTT
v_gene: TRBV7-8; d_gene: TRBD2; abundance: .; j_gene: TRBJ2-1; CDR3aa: CASSVAGLAGGSYNEQFF; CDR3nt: TGTGCCAGCAGCGTTGCGGGACTAGCGGGAGGGAGTTACAATGAGCAGTTCTTC
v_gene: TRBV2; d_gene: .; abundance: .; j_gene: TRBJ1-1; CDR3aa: CASIGRGGTEAFF; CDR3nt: TGTGCCAGCATTGGGAGGGGAGGGACTGAAGCTTTCTTT
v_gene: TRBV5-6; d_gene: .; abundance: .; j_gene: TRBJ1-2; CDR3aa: CASSLGDWTFGYTF; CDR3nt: TGTGCCAGCAGCTTGGGCGATTGGACATTCGGCTACACCTTC
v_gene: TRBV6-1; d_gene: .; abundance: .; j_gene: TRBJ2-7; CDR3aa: CASNDIAYEQYF; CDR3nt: TGTGCCAGCAACGACATCGCCTACGAGCAGTACTTC
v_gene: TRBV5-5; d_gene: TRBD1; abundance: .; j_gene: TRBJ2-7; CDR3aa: CASTFRDRAYEQYF; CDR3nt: TGTGCCAGCACCTTCCGGGACAGGGCCTACGAGCAGTACTTC
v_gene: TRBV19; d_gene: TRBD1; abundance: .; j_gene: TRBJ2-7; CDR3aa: CASSRNLDRAFSYEQYF; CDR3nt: TGTGCCAGTAGTCGTAACCTGGACAGGGCTTTCTCCTACGAGCAGTACTTC
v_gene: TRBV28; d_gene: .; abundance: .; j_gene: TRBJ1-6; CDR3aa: CASSFEVSYNSPLHF; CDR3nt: TGTGCCAGCAGTTTCGAGGTCTCCTATAATTCACCCCTCCACTTT
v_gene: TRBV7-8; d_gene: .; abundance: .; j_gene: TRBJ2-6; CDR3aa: CASTQPGGPGANVLTF; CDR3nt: TGTGCCAGCACCCAACCAGGGGGGCCGGGGGCCAACGTCCTGACTTTC
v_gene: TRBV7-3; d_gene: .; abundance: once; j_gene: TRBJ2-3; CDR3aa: CASSPKREDTQYF; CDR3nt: TGTGCCAGCAGCCCAAAACGCGAAGATACGCAGTATTTT
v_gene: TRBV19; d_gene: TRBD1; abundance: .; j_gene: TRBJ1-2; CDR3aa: CASRTTGDGYTF; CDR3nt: TGTGCCAGTAGGACAACAGGGGATGGCTACACCTTC
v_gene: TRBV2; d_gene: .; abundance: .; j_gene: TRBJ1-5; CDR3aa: CASSEKGTGSNQPQHF; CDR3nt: TGTGCCAGCAGTGAAAAGGGAACAGGAAGCAATCAGCCCCAGCATTTT
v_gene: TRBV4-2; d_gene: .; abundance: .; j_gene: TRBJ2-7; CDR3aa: CASSQRGREGIAYEQYF; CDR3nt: TGTGCCAGCAGCCAGAGGGGGAGGGAGGGGATTGCCTACGAGCAGTACTTC
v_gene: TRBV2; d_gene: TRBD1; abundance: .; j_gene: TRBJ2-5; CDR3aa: CASSGRTGYAQPETQYF; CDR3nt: TGTGCCAGCAGTGGAAGGACAGGGTATGCTCAACCGGAGACCCAGTACTTC
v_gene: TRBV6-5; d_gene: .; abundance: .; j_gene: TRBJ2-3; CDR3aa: CASRRSTSLGYF; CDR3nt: TGTGCCAGCAGGAGGTCGACGTCATTGGGGTATTTT
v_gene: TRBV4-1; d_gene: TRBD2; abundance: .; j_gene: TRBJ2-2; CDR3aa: CASSDTSGRAFGELFF; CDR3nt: TGCGCCAGCAGCGATACTAGCGGGAGGGCTTTCGGGGAGCTGTTTTTT
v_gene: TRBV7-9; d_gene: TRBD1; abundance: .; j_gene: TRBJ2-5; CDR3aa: CASSFNRQGSAQYF; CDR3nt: TGTGCCAGCAGCTTTAATAGACAGGGGTCGGCCCAGTACTTC
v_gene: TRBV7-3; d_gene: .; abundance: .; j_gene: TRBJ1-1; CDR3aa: CASSPQGNTEAFF; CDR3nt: TGTGCCAGCAGCCCCCAGGGGAACACTGAAGCTTTCTTT
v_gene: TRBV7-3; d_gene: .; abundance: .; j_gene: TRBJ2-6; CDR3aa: CASSLLGVGANVLTF; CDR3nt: TGTGCCAGCAGCTTACTAGGGGTCGGGGCCAACGTCCTGACTTTC
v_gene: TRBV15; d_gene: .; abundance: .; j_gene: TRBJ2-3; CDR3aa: CATSTRGVREDTQYF; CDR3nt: TGTGCCACCAGCACCCGCGGAGTTCGCGAGGATACGCAGTATTTT
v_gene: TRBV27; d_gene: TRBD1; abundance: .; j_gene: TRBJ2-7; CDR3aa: CASRWTGDSYYEQYF; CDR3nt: TGTGCCAGCAGATGGACAGGGGACTCCTACTACGAGCAGTACTTC
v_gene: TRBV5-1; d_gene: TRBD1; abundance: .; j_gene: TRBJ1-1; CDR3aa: CASSFDRGGVNTEAFF; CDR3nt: TGCGCCAGCAGCTTTGACAGGGGGGGTGTTAACACTGAAGCTTTCTTT
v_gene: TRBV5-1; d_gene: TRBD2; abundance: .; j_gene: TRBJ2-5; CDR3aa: CASSYWGGGRETQYF; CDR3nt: TGCGCCAGCAGCTATTGGGGGGGTGGGCGAGAGACCCAGTACTTC
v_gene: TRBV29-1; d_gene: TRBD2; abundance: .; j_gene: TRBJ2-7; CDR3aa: CSVRTSGIYEQYF; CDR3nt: TGCAGCGTTAGGACTAGCGGGATATACGAGCAGTACTTC
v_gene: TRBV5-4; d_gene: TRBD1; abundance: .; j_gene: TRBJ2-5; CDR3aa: CASSAGQGETQYF; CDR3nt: TGTGCCAGCAGCGCGGGACAGGGAGAGACCCAGTACTTC
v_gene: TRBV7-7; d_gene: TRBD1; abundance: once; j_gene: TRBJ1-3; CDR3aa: CASSAPGQGPSSSGNTIYF; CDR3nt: TGTGCCAGCAGCGCACCAGGACAGGGGCCATCGAGCTCTGGAAACACCATATATTTT